This T cell receptor (beta chain) was sequenced for a study of blood T cell repertoires in COVID-19. Background on the study: The samples span acute and convalescent COVID-19 from the United States, Italy and Spain. From T cells, B-cell-depleted T cells, or PBMCs came the material, which was cDNA or gDNA.

Assay: immunoSEQ multiplex PCR; the TCRdb copy retains only in-frame clones and omits some. The sample carries about 68,000 clones, just over 85% recorded once. The CDR3 totals 15 residues. Trimming cost V 4 bases and J 3 bases; bases outside gene matches: 4. CDR1 and CDR2 from the germline V gene are LNHDA and SQIVND (reference sequence). This sequence joins TRBV19 and TRBJ1-5; 9 bases map to TRBD1. Sequenced: peripheral blood. This receptor was obtained from a woman in her fifties or sixties with acute or convalescent COVID-19. The CDR3 region has the DNA TGTGCCAGTAGTAAGTGGACAGGGGCCAATCAGCCCCAGCATTTT. This sequence encodes CASSKWTGANQPQHF.